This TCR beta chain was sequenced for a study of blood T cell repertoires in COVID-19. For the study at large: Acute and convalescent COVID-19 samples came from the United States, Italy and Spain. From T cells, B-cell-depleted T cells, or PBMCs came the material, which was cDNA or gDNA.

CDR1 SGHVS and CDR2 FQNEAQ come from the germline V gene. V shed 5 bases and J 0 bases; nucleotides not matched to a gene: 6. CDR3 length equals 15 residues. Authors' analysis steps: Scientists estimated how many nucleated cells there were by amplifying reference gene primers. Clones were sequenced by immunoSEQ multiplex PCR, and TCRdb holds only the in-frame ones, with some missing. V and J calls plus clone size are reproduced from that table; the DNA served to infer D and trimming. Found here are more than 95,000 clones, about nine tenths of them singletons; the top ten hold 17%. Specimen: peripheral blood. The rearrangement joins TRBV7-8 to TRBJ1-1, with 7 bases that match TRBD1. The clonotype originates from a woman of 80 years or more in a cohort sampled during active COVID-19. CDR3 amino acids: CASSPSGTVNTEAFF. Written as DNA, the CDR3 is TGTGCCAGCAGCCCCTCCGGGACAGTGAACACTGAAGCTTTCTTT.